Each of the 14 T cell receptor beta chains below was sequenced from the same sample in a study of shared T cell receptors in the human thymus (dated by TCRdb to the early 2020s). Libraries were made using the immunoSEQ multiplex PCR assay. Entries here come from immuneACCESS through TCRdb and include only in-frame sequences with V and J called. Some clones fail to appear in such tables; in the studies checked, an unresolved V gene covers under half of the shortfall, and the cause of the remainder is unknown. The sample table records some 760,000 clones; 70% to 90% of these occur just once. The leading ten clones occupy more than 0.01% of the sample. The data were also submitted as part of a second study, on human thymus T cells.

Sequenced input: thymocytes. The receptors shown here come from a girl under three years old with a congenital heart defect. Donor details come from another sample of the same person, matched by shared clones.

DNA of the CDR3: TGTGCAAGTCGCCCCAGGGGACAGGGAATGCGACTGAGCAATCAGCCCCAGCATTTT. Residues: CASRPRGQGMRLSNQPQHF. The chain joins TRBV12-2 to TRBJ1-5; the table's D call, TRBD1, was not checked against the DNA. TRBV12-2 is labeled a pseudogene. The CDR3 loop spans 19 amino acids.

The rearrangement joins TRBV5-4 to TRBJ1-2; D ambiguous. V lost 2 bases, J lost 3 bases, and 14 bases lay in between. CDR1 is SGHNT and CDR2 is YYREEE in the germline V gene (reference sequence). CDR3 length equals 15 residues. The CDR3 protein is CASSFNSSVYYGYTF. The CDR3 bases are TGTGCCAGCAGCTTTAACAGCTCAGTCTACTATGGCTACACCTTC.

The V gene is TRBV10-1, the J gene TRBJ2-3; no clear D. The germline V and J ends were trimmed by 5 bases and 2 bases, with 14 bases remaining between them. The CDR3 is made up of 15 amino acids. Germline assignment: CDR1 WNHNN and CDR2 SYGVQD (reference sequence). The CDR3 loop is CASSLGQAITDTQYF. The CDR3 nucleotides are TGCGCCAGCAGTCTTGGTCAGGCAATCACAGATACGCAGTATTTT.

This sequence joins TRBV9 and TRBJ1-1; 9 bases agree with TRBD1. Germline-derived CDR1 and CDR2 are SGDLS and YYNGEE. CDR3 size: 18 residues. Trimming at V came to 3 bases and at J to 4 bases, leaving 16 bases not matched to a gene. The DNA for the CDR3 is TGTGCCAGCAGCGCACGTCGGGACAGGGTAGGTTATGCCACTGAAGCTTTCTTT. Translated, it gives CASSARRDRVGYATEAFF.

This clone was picked up a small number of times. The chain is built from TRBV9 and TRBJ2-3; unclear D gene. CDR1 is SGDLS, CDR2 YYNGEE, per germline. Trimming shortened V by 3 bases and J by 1 base, and 9 bases separated the two germline ends. The CDR3 spans 14 residues. DNA of the CDR3: TGTGCCAGCAGCGCTCAGGTGGGCACAGATACGCAGTATTTT. Encoded protein: CASSAQVGTDTQYF.

The chain is built from TRBV5-4 and TRBJ1-2; TRBD1 aligns across 9 bases. Trimming removed 3 bases from V and 7 bases from J; junction bases left unmatched: 16. Germline CDR1 is SGHNT and CDR2 is YYREEE (reference sequence). The CDR3 is 17 residues long. CDR3 sequence (DNA): TGTGCCAGCAGCTCCCGTAGCAGAAACGGGACAGGGTCTGGCTACACCTTC. It codes for CASSSRSRNGTGSGYTF.

This clone is a singleton in its sample. The CDR3 DNA follows: TGTGCCAGCAGCCCCAATGGGCGCAGAAATGGCTACACCTTC. It codes for CASSPNGRRNGYTF. The V and J genes are TRBV7-2 and TRBJ1-2; D ambiguous. The ends were cut back, 5 bases at V and 6 bases at J, with 16 bases in the middle. This CDR3 contains 14 residues. Germline-derived CDR1 and CDR2 are SGHTA and FQGNSA.

This clone was observed a few times. V gene TRBV15 combines with J gene TRBJ2-6; D is ambiguous. CDR1 and CDR2 (germline): LNHNV, YYDKDF (reference sequence). This CDR3 contains 14 residues. V lost 4 bases and J lost 1, with 5 bases in between. Here the CDR3 DNA reads TGTGCCACCAGCACTACTTCTGGGGCCAACGTCCTGACTTTC. Amino acids: CATSTTSGANVLTF.

Only a few counts were recorded for this clone. The chain joins TRBV7-2 to TRBJ2-5; possible D gene TRBD1, 5 bases. Trimming removed 1 base at V and 0 bases at J, with 15 bases between. CDR1 is SGHTA, CDR2 FQGNSA, per germline. CDR3 length: 17 amino acids. CDR3 residues: CASSLDGAERYQETQYF. The CDR3 region has the DNA TGTGCCAGCAGCTTAGATGGGGCGGAGCGCTACCAAGAGACCCAGTACTTC.

This clone turned up a few times. This sequence joins TRBV29-1 and TRBJ1-3, with 9 nucleotides matching TRBD1. This CDR3 comprises 16 residues. Germline loops: CDR1 SQVTM, CDR2 ANQGSEA. V dropped 0 bases and J dropped 5; count of bases not matched to a gene: 8. The CDR3 DNA reads TGCAGCGTTGAAGACTGGGGACAGGGAAGTCGAAACACCATATATTTT. Protein: CSVEDWGQGSRNTIYF.

The chain links TRBV5-4 to TRBJ1-1; 7 positions match TRBD1. Germline CDR1 reads SGHNT; CDR2 reads YYREEE (reference sequence). The CDR3 is made up of 16 amino acids. V shed 1 base and J 0 bases; nucleotides not matched to a gene: 6. The CDR3 DNA is TGTGCCAGCAGCTTGAGGGGACAGCTTTTGAACACTGAAGCTTTCTTT. Encoded protein: CASSLRGQLLNTEAFF.

About this clone: The junction departs from germline at one end; a sequencing error may be responsible. The V and J genes are TRBV20-1 and TRBJ2-1, with D possibly being TRBD2 (7 bases). The V gene's germline CDR1 is DFQATT and CDR2 SNEGSKA (reference sequence). The CDR3 contains 11 residues. CDR3 loop: CSASFGGPRIF. The CDR3 DNA reads as TGCAGTGCTAGTTTCGGGGGGCCGCGGATCTTC.

The rearrangement joins TRBV5-6 to TRBJ2-7, with 8 bases lining up with TRBD1. There are 16 residues in the CDR3. Germline trimming cut 1 base from V and 0 bases from J; bases unmatched to any gene: 6. From germline, CDR1 is SGHDT and CDR2 YYEEEE. The CDR3 region is CASSLFRDRCSYEQYF. CDR3 nucleotide sequence: TGTGCCAGCAGCTTGTTTCGGGACAGGTGCTCCTACGAGCAGTACTTC.

CDR3 bases: TGTGCCAGTAGTATTCCACAGCCACCAGGGGTGAGCGAGCAGTACTTC. It yields the protein CASSIPQPPGVSEQYF. J is TRBJ2-7 and V is TRBV19; tentative D call: TRBD1 (6 bases). The V and J ends lost 3 bases and 6 bases respectively, with 21 bases between them. The germline V gene has CDR1 LNHDA and CDR2 SQIVND (reference sequence). The CDR3 is 16 amino acids.